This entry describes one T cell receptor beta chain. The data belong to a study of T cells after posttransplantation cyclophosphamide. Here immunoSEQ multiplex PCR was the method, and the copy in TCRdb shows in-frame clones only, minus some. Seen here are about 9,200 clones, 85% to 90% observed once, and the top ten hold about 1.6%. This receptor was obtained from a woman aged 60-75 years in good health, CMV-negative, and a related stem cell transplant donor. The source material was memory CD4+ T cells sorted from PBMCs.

The CDR3 region is CASSQDLVGVEQFF. CDR3 DNA sequence: TGTGCCAGCAGCCAAGATCTAGTAGGGGTTGAGCAGTTCTTC. The chain uses TRBV14 and TRBJ2-1, with a tentative D call TRBD1 (5 bases). Germline assignment: CDR1 SGHDN and CDR2 FVKESK. CDR3 length: 14 residues. V shed 0 bases and J shed 9 bases, with 12 bases lying between them.